Sequencing of this TCR beta chain was carried out in a study of post-analysis software for immune sequencing data. Study in general: Clinical courses comprised relapsing-remitting, secondary progressive and progressive-relapsing multiple sclerosis. Study-level results: With TRBV5-6, TRBV5-1 and TRBV20-1 included, roughly five TRBV segments were more frequent in patients than in controls. For normalized Chao1 diversity, multiple sclerosis patients scored significantly lower than controls did. F-measure co-clustering was strong for batch-matched samples.

cDNA libraries for TCR beta contained unique molecular identifiers. When about 0.95 to 10 million T cells were used, they gave roughly 500,000 cDNA molecules. TCRdb reprocessed the PCR reads with MiXCR, giving one entry per CDR3 protein. The table lists hundreds of thousands of distinct CDR3 sequences, 59% of them singletons. The CDR3 consists of 14 residues. With 1 base removed from V and 6 bases from J, the gap between germline ends came to 12 bases. CDR1 and CDR2 from the germline V gene are SGHDN and FVKESK. This clonotype was detected only once. Its antigen remains unidentified. The V and J genes are TRBV14 and TRBJ1-1, with D perhaps matching TRBD1 (5 bases). The sequenced material came from blood. This sequence originates from a girl aged 2 to 10 with multiple sclerosis. The CDR3 DNA is TGTGCCAGCAGCCAAGCAGGGAGGGGCCCTGAAGCTTTCTTT. Amino acid sequence: CASSQAGRGPEAFF.